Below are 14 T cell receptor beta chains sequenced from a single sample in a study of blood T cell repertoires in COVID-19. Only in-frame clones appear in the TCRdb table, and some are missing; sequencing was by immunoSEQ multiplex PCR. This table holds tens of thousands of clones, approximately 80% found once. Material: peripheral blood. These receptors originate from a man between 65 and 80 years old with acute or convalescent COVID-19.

CDR3 DNA: TGTGCCAGCACCCAAGCGGGAGTCCTGCTCGAGCAGTACTTC. Its translation is CASTQAGVLLEQYF. The J gene is TRBJ2-7, the V gene TRBV7-9; 8 bases line up with TRBD2. Per germline, CDR1 SEHNR and CDR2 FQNEAQ (reference sequence). V shed 7 bases and J 6 bases; nucleotides not matched to a gene: 11. This CDR3 has 14 residues.

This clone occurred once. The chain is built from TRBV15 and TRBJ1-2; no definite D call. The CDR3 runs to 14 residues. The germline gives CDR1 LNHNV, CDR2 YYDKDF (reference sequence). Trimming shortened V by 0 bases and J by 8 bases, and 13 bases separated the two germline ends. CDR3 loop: CATSRDTGNRGYTF. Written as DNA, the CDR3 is TGTGCCACCAGCAGAGATACGGGGAATCGGGGCTACACCTTC.

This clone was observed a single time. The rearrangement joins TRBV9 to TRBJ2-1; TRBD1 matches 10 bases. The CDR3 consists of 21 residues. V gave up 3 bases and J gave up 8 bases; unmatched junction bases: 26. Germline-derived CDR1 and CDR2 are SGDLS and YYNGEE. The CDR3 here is CASSGDVPGQGPAGGSDEQFF. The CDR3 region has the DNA TGTGCCAGCAGCGGGGATGTACCGGGACAGGGGCCGGCCGGGGGGTCGGATGAGCAGTTCTTC.

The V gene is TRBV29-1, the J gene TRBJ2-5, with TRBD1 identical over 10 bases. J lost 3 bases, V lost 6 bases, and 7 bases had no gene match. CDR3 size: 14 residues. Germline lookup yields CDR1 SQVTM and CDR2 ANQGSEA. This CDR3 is CSVRDRGREETQYF. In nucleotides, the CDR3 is TGCAGCGTCCGGGACAGGGGCCGAGAAGAGACCCAGTACTTC.

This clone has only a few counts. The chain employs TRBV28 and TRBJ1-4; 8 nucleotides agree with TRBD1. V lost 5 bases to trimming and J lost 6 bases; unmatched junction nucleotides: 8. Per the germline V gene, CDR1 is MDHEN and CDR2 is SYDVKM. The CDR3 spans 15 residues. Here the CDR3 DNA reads TGTGCCAGCAGTCTAATTCCAGGGGGCGATGAAAAACTGTTTTTT. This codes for CASSLIPGGDEKLFF.

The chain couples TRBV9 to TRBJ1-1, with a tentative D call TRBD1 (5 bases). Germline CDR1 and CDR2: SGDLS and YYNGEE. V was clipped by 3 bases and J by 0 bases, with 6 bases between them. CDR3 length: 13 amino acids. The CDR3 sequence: CASSAGMNTEAFF. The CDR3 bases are TGTGCCAGCAGCGCAGGGATGAACACTGAAGCTTTCTTT.

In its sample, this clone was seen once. Written as DNA, the CDR3 is TGTGCCAGCAGTTTCTACAGGGGAAACTATGGCTACACCTTC. It is translated as CASSFYRGNYGYTF. This sequence joins TRBV27 and TRBJ1-2; 7 bases align to TRBD1. The germline gives CDR1 MNHEY, CDR2 SMNVEV (reference sequence). The CDR3 covers 14 residues. The V segment lost 3 bases and the J segment 2 bases; nucleotides outside the gene matches: 3.

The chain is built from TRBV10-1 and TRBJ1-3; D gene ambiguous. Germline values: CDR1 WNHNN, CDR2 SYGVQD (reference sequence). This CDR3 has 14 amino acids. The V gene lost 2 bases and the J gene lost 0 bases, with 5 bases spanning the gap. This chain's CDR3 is CASSEDSSGNTIYF. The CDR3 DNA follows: TGCGCCAGCAGTGAGGACTCCTCTGGAAACACCATATATTTT.

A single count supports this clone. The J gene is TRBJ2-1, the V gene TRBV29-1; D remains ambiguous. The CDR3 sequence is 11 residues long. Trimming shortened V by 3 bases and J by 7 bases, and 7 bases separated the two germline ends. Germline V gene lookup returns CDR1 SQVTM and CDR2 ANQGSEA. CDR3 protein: CSVDLGNEQFF. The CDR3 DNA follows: TGCAGCGTTGATCTCGGGAATGAGCAGTTCTTC.

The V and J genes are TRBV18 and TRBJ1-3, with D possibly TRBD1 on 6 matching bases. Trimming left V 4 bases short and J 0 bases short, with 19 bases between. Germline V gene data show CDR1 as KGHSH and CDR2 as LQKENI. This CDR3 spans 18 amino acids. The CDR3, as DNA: TGTGCCAGCTCACTCTCGAGGAGCGGACAGACCTCTGGAAACACCATATATTTT. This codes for CASSLSRSGQTSGNTIYF.

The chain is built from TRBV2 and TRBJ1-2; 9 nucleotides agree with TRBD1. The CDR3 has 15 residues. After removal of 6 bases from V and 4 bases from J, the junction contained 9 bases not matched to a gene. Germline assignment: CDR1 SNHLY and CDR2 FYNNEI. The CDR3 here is CASSRKQGAGYGYTF. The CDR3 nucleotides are TGTGCCAGCAGCCGAAAACAGGGGGCTGGCTATGGCTACACCTTC. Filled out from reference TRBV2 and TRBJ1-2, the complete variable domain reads EPEVTQTPSHQVTQMGQEVILRCVPISNHLYFYWYRQILGQKVEFLVSFYNNEISEKSEIFDDQFSVERPDGSNFTLKIRSTKLEDSAMYFCASSRKQGAGYGYTFGSGTRLTVV.

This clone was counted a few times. CDR3 bases: TGTGCCAGCAGCCAAGTTGCCGGGACAACTGGCTATGGCTACACCTTC. Residues: CASSQVAGTTGYGYTF. The gene calls are TRBV3-1 (or the pseudogene TRBV3-2) and TRBJ1-2; a possible D gene is TRBD1 (6 bases). The CDR3 runs 16 residues. V was clipped by 1 base and J by 4 bases, with 16 bases between them. The germline V gene encodes CDR1 LGHDT and CDR2 YNNKEL (reference sequence).

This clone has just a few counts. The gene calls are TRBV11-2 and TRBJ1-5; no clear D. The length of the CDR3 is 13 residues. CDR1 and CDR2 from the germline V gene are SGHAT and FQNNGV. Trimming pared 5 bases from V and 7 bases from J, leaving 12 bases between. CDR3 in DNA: TGTGCCAGCAGCCGGGAGATGCGGCAGCCCCAGCATTTT. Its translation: CASSREMRQPQHF.

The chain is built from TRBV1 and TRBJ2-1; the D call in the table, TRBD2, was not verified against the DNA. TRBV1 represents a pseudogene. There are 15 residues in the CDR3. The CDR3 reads CTSSPSGRVANEQFF. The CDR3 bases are TGCACCAGCAGCCCCAGCGGGAGGGTCGCCAATGAGCAGTTCTTC.